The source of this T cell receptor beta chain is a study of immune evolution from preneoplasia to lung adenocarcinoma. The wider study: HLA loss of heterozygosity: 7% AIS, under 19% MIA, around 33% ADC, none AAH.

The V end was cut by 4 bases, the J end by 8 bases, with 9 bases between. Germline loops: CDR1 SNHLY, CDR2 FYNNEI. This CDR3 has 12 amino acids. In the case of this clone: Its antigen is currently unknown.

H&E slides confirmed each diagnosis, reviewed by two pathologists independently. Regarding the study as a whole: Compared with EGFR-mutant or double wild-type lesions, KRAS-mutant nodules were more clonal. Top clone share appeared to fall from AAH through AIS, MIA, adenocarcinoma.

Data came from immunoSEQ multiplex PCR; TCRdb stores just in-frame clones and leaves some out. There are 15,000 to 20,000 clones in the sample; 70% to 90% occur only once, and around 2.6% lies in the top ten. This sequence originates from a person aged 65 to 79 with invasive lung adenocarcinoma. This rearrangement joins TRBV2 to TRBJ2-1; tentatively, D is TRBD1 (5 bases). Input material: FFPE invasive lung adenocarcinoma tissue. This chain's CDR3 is CASSGLGDEQFF. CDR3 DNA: TGTGCCAGCAGTGGGCTAGGGGATGAGCAGTTCTTC.